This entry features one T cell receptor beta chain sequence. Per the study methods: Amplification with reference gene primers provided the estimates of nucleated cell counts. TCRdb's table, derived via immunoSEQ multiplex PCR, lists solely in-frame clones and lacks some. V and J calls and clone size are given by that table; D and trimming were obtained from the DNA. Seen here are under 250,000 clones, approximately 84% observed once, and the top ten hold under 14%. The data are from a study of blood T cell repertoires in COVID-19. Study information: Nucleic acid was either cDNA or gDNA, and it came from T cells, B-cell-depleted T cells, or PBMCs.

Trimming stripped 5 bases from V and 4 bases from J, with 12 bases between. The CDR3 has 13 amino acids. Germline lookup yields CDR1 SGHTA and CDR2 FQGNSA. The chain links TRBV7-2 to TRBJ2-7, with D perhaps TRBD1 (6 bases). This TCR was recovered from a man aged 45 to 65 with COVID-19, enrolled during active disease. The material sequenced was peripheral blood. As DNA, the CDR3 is TGTGCCAGCAGCCCTCAACAGGGTTACGAGCAGTACTTC. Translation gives CASSPQQGYEQYF.